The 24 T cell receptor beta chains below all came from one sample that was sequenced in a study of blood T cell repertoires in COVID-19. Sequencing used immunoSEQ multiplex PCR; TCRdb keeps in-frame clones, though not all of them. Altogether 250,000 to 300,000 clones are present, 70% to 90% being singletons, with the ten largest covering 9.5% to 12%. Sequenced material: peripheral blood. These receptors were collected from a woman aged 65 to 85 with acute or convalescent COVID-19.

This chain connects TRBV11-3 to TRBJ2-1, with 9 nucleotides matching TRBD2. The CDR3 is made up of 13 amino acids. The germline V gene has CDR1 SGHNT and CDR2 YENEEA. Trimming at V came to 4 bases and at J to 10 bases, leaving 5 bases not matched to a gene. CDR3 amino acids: CASSSAGGREQFF. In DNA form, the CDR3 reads TGTGCCAGCAGCTCAGCGGGGGGCCGCGAGCAGTTCTTC.

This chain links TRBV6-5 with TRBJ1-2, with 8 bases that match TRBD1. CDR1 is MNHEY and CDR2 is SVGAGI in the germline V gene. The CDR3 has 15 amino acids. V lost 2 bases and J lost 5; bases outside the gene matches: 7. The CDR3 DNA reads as TGTGCCAGCAGTTACACCGGGAGACAGGGGTATGGCTACACCTTC. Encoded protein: CASSYTGRQGYGYTF.

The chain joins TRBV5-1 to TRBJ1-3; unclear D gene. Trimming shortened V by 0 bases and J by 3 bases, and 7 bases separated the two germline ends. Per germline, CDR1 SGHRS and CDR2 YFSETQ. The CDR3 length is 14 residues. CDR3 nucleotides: TGCGCCAGCAGCTTGGACGGGGTTGGAAACACCATATATTTT. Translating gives CASSLDGVGNTIYF.

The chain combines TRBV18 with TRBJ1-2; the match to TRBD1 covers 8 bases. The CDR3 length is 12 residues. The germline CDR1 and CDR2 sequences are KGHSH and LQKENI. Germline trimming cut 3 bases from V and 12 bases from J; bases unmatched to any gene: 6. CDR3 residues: CASSPGGTGDTF. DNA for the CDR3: TGTGCCAGCTCACCCGGGGGGACAGGTGACACCTTC.

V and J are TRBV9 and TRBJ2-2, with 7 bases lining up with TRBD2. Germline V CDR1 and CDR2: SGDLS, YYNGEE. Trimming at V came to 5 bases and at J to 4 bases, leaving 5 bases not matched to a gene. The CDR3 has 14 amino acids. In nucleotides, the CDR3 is TGTGCCAGCAGTCTTGGGGGGGGCACCGGGGAGCTGTTTTTT. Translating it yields CASSLGGGTGELFF.

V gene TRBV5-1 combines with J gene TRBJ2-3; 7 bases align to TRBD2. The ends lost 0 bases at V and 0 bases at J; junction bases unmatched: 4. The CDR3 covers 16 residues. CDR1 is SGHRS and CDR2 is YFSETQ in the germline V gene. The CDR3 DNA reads TGCGCCAGCAGCTTGGGGCTAGCGGTGAGCACAGATACGCAGTATTTT. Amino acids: CASSLGLAVSTDTQYF. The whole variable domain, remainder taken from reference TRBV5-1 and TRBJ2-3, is KAGVTQTPRYLIKTRGQQVTLSCSPISGHRSVSWYQQTPGQGLQFLFEYFSETQRNKGNFPGRFSGRQFSNSRSEMNVSTLELGDSALYLCASSLGLAVSTDTQYFGPGTRLTVL.

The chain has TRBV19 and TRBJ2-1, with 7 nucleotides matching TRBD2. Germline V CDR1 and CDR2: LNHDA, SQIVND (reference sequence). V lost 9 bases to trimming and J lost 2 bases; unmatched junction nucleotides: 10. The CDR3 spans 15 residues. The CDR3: CASSTAGLTYNEQFF. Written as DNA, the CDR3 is TGTGCCAGCTCGACAGCGGGGCTCACCTACAATGAGCAGTTCTTC.

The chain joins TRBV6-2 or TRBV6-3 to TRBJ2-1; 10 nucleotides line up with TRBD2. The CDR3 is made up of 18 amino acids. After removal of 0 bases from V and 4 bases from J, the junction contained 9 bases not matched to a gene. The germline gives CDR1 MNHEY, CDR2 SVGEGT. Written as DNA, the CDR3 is TGTGCCAGCAGTTACTCGATAGCGGGGGGAATGCTATACAATGAGCAGTTCTTC. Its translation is CASSYSIAGGMLYNEQFF.

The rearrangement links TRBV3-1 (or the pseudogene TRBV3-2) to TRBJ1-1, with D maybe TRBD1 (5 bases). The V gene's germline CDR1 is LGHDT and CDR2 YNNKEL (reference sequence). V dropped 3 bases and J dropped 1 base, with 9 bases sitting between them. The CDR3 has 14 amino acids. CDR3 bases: TGTGCCAGCAGCCATTTAGGACAGAACACTGAAGCTTTCTTT. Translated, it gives CASSHLGQNTEAFF.

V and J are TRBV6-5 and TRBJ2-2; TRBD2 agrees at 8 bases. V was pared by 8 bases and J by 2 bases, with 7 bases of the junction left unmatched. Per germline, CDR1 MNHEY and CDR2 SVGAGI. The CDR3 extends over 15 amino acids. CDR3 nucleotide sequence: TGTGCCAGCGCCCCGCGGGGGGTAAACACCGGGGAGCTGTTTTTT. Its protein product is CASAPRGVNTGELFF.

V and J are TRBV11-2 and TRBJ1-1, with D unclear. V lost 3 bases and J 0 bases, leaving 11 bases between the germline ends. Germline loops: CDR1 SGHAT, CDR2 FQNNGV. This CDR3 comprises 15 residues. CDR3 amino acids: CASSFRGTVNTEAFF. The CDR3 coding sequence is TGTGCCAGCAGCTTCCGGGGTACGGTGAACACTGAAGCTTTCTTT.

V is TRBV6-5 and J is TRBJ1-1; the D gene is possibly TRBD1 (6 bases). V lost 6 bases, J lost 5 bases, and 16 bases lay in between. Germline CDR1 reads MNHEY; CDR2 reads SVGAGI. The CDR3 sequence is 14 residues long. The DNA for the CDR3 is TGTGCCAGCAGGCAGGGGATCGGGACGACTGAAGCTTTCTTT. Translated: CASRQGIGTTEAFF.

The CDR3, as DNA: TGTGCCAGCAGCGGGGGTGCTAACTATGGCTACACCTTC. Its protein product is CASSGGANYGYTF. The rearrangement links TRBV2 to TRBJ1-2; tentative D call: TRBD1 (5 bases). Trimming left V 6 bases short and J 0 bases short, with 8 bases between. Germline CDR1 is SNHLY and CDR2 is FYNNEI. The CDR3 extends over 13 amino acids.

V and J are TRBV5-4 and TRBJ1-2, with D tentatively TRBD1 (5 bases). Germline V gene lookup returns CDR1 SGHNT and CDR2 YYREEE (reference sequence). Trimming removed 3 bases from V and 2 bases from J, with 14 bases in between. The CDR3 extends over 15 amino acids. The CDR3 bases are TGTGCCAGCAGCTCCCCGGGCGGGGCCAACTATGGCTACACCTTC. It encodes CASSSPGGANYGYTF.

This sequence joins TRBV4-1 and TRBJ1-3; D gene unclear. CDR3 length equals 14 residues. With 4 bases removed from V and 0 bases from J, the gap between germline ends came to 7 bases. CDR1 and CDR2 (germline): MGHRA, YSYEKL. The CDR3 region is CASSPTSSGNTIYF. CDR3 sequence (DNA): TGCGCCAGCAGCCCTACCTCCTCTGGAAACACCATATATTTT.

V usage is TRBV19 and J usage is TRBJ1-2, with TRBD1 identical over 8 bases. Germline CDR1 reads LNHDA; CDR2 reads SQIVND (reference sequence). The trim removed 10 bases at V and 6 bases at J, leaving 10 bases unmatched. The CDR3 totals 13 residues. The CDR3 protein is CATQDRVRDGYTF. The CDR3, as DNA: TGTGCCACCCAGGACAGGGTCCGGGATGGCTACACCTTC.

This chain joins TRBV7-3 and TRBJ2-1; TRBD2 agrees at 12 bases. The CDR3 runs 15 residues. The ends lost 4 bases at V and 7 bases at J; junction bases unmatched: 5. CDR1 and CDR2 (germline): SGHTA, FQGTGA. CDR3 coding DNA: TGTGCCAGCAGCTCTCTAGCGGGGGGGCAAAATGAGCAGTTCTTC. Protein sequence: CASSSLAGGQNEQFF.

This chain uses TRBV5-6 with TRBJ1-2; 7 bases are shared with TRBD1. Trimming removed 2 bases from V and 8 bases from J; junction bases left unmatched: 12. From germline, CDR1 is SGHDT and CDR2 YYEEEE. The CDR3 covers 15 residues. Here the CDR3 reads CASSFGLDREDGYTF. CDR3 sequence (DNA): TGTGCCAGCAGCTTCGGTCTCGACAGGGAAGACGGCTACACCTTC.

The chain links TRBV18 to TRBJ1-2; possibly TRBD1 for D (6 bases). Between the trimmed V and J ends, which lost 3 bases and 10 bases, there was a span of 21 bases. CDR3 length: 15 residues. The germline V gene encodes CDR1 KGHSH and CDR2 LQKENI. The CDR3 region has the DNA TGTGCCAGCTCACCCTTCGAGGACAGTCCCGTCTACTACACCTTC. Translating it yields CASSPFEDSPVYYTF. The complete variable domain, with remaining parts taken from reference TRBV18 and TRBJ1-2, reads NAGVMQNPRHLVRRRGQEARLRCSPMKGHSHVYWYRQLPEEGLKFMVYLQKENIIDESGMPKERFSAEFPKEGPSILRIQQVVRGDSAAYFCASSPFEDSPVYYTFGSGTRLTVV.

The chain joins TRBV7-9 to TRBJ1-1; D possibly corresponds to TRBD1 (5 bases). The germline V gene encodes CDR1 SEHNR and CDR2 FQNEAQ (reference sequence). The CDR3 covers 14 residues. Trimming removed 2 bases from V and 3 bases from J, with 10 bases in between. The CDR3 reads CASSLYQGDTEAFF. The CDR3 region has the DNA TGTGCCAGCAGCTTATATCAAGGGGACACTGAAGCTTTCTTT. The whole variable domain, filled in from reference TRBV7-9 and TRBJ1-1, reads DTGVSQNPRHKITKRGQNVTFRCDPISEHNRLYWYRQTLGQGPEFLTYFQNEAQLEKSRLLSDRFSAERPKGSFSTLEIQRTEQGDSAMYLCASSLYQGDTEAFFGQGTRLTVV.

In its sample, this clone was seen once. The CDR3 is CASGLDSWTGRTPLHF. CDR3 coding DNA: TGTGCTAGTGGTTTGGACTCCTGGACAGGGAGGACACCCCTCCACTTT. The rearrangement uses TRBV12-5 and TRBJ1-6, with 8 bases aligning to TRBD1. Germline V gene sequence: CDR1 LGHNT, CDR2 FRNRAP. The CDR3 spans 16 residues. V lost 1 base, J lost 11 bases, and 10 bases stayed unmatched.

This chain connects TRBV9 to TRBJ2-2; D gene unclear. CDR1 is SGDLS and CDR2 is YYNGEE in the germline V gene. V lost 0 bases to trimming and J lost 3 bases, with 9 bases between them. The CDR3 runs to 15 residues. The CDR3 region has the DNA TGTGCCAGCAGCGTAGGGCCAGATCACACCGGGGAGCTGTTTTTT. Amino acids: CASSVGPDHTGELFF.

The CDR3 sequence is CASSEMAQAFF. As DNA, the CDR3 is TGTGCCAGCAGTGAAATGGCCCAAGCTTTCTTT. The chain recombines TRBV2 with TRBJ1-1; D unresolved. Germline V gene sequence: CDR1 SNHLY, CDR2 FYNNEI. CDR3 length: 11 residues. V lost 2 bases to trimming and J lost 9 bases, with 7 bases between them.

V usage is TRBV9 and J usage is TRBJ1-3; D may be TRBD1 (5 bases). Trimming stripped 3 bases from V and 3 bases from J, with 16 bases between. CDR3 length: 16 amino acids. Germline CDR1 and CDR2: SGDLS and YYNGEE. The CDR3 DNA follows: TGTGCCAGCAGCGGGACACCCCTAAGCAATGGAAACACCATATATTTT. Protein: CASSGTPLSNGNTIYF.